The rows below give T cell receptor beta chains drawn from one sample of a study of blood T cell repertoires in COVID-19. Produced via immunoSEQ multiplex PCR; TCRdb's table is partial and in-frame only. The sample records about 40,000 clones, 88% being singletons. The specimen sequenced was peripheral blood. The origin of the receptors is a human donor in a cohort sampled during active COVID-19. Each CDR3 is given with its conserved first and last residue. D genes are given only for firm matches. Clone size is stated in some rows and not others, as once, few, many or a class when expanded.

V gene: TRBV3-1/TRBV3-2
D gene: NA
clone size: few
J gene: TRBJ2-1
CDR3 DNA: TGTGCCAGCAGCCAAGGGGGCTTTACCTACAATGAGCAGTTCTTC
CDR3 protein: CASSQGGFTYNEQFF

V gene: TRBV15
D gene: TRBD1
clone size: NA
J gene: TRBJ1-2
CDR3 DNA: TGTGCCACCAGCCAGCGACAGGGACCTAACTATGGCTACACCTTC
CDR3 protein: CATSQRQGPNYGYTF

V gene: TRBV29-1
D gene: NA
clone size: NA
J gene: TRBJ2-1
CDR3 DNA: TGCAGCGTTGTAGCCAGCGACTCCTACAATGAGCAGTTCTTC
CDR3 protein: CSVVASDSYNEQFF

V gene: TRBV7-2
D gene: NA
clone size: NA
J gene: TRBJ2-6
CDR3 DNA: TGTGCCAGCAGCCGCGCTGGGGCCAACGTCCTGACTTTC
CDR3 protein: CASSRAGANVLTF

V gene: TRBV5-1
D gene: NA
clone size: NA
J gene: TRBJ2-2
CDR3 DNA: TGCGCCAGCAGCTTGGGTAGGGGCGGTTACACCGGGGAGCTGTTTTTT
CDR3 protein: CASSLGRGGYTGELFF

V gene: TRBV5-1
D gene: NA
clone size: NA
J gene: TRBJ1-2
CDR3 DNA: TGCGCCAGCAGCCTCTTGGACAGTAACTATGGCTACACCTTC
CDR3 protein: CASSLLDSNYGYTF

V gene: TRBV28
D gene: NA
clone size: few
J gene: TRBJ1-1
CDR3 DNA: TGTGCCAGCAGTTTCCCCATGTTGACAGTCATGAACACTGAAGCTTTCTTT
CDR3 protein: CASSFPMLTVMNTEAFF

V gene: TRBV2
D gene: TRBD2
clone size: NA
J gene: TRBJ2-3
CDR3 DNA: TGTGCCAGCAGGGGGACTAGCGGGGGGCTCCTTAGCACAGATACGCAGTATTTT
CDR3 protein: CASRGTSGGLLSTDTQYF

V gene: TRBV28
D gene: TRBD2
clone size: NA
J gene: TRBJ2-1
CDR3 DNA: TGTGCCAGCAGTCCTAGCGGGGGCTACAATGAGCAGTTCTTC
CDR3 protein: CASSPSGGYNEQFF

V gene: TRBV19
D gene: TRBD1
clone size: NA
J gene: TRBJ1-1
CDR3 DNA: TGTGCCAGTAAACGTCTGCAGGGGGTCGATGACGGTGAAGCTTTCTTT
CDR3 protein: CASKRLQGVDDGEAFF

V gene: TRBV19
D gene: TRBD1
clone size: NA
J gene: TRBJ1-5
CDR3 DNA: TGTGCCAGTACAGGGGGCCGCAATCAGCCCCAGCATTTT
CDR3 protein: CASTGGRNQPQHF

V gene: TRBV27
D gene: NA
clone size: NA
J gene: TRBJ2-5
CDR3 DNA: TGTGCCAGCAGTTTTCGGGGGATGTGGGGGGAGACCCAGTACTTC
CDR3 protein: CASSFRGMWGETQYF

V gene: TRBV7-8
D gene: TRBD1
clone size: NA
J gene: TRBJ2-7
CDR3 DNA: TGTGCCAGCAGCCCTACCCACGGACAGGGGGCGTCCGAGCAGTACTTC
CDR3 protein: CASSPTHGQGASEQYF

V gene: TRBV28
D gene: NA
clone size: once
J gene: TRBJ2-1
CDR3 DNA: TGTGCCAGCAGTTTAACAGGTGACAATGAGCAGTTCTTC
CDR3 protein: CASSLTGDNEQFF

V gene: TRBV19
D gene: NA
clone size: once
J gene: TRBJ1-4
CDR3 DNA: TGTGCCAGTAGACTGACAGGTGGAAGTGAAAAACTGTTTTTT
CDR3 protein: CASRLTGGSEKLFF

V gene: TRBV23-1
D gene: NA
clone size: NA
J gene: TRBJ2-7
CDR3 DNA: TGCGCCAGCAGTCAGCCTTCAGACATCCCCTCAGGGGTGGAGCAGTACTTC
CDR3 protein: CASSQPSDIPSGVEQYF

V gene: TRBV19
D gene: TRBD1
clone size: NA
J gene: TRBJ1-6
CDR3 DNA: TGTGCCAGTAGTATCTACCCCGGGACAGGGTCACCCCTCCACTTT
CDR3 protein: CASSIYPGTGSPLHF

V gene: TRBV5-1
D gene: NA
clone size: once
J gene: TRBJ1-2
CDR3 DNA: TGCGCCAGCAGTGAGACGTGGACAATTCTTAACTATGGCTACACCTTC
CDR3 protein: CASSETWTILNYGYTF

V gene: TRBV11-2
D gene: NA
clone size: NA
J gene: TRBJ2-1
CDR3 DNA: TGTGCCAGCAGCTTGAGACCCGACCGGAGCTCCTACAATGAGCAGTTCTTC
CDR3 protein: CASSLRPDRSSYNEQFF

V gene: TRBV27
D gene: NA
clone size: few
J gene: TRBJ2-5
CDR3 DNA: TGTGCCATCAAAGGGGCCCCTGACGCGACCCAGTACTTC
CDR3 protein: CAIKGAPDATQYF

V gene: TRBV2
D gene: NA
clone size: NA
J gene: TRBJ2-5
CDR3 DNA: TGTGCCAGCAACCCAGGGGGGTGGGAGACCCAGTACTTC
CDR3 protein: CASNPGGWETQYF

V gene: TRBV28
D gene: TRBD1
clone size: NA
J gene: TRBJ1-6
CDR3 DNA: TGTGCCAGCAGTCTGGGGGACAGGTCCCTTGGGTCACCCCTCCACTTT
CDR3 protein: CASSLGDRSLGSPLHF

V gene: TRBV5-1
D gene: NA
clone size: NA
J gene: TRBJ2-7
CDR3 DNA: TGCGCCAGCAGCTTGGGACAGAACTACGAGCAGTACTTC
CDR3 protein: CASSLGQNYEQYF

V gene: TRBV27
D gene: TRBD2
clone size: NA
J gene: TRBJ2-5
CDR3 DNA: TGTGCCAGCAGTTGGACTAGCGGGGCCCTCGGGGGAGAGACCCAGTACTTC
CDR3 protein: CASSWTSGALGGETQYF

V gene: TRBV6-5
D gene: NA
clone size: NA
J gene: TRBJ1-1
CDR3 DNA: TGTGCCAGCACGGGGGGGCAGGCTGAAGCTTTCTTT
CDR3 protein: CASTGGQAEAFF

V gene: TRBV6-2/TRBV6-3
D gene: NA
clone size: few
J gene: TRBJ2-7
CDR3 DNA: TGTGCCAGCAGTCAAACTAGCGAGCAGTACTTC
CDR3 protein: CASSQTSEQYF

V gene: TRBV5-1
D gene: NA
clone size: NA
J gene: TRBJ1-4
CDR3 DNA: TGCGCCAGCAGCTTCGGAGGGAATGAAAAACTGTTTTTT
CDR3 protein: CASSFGGNEKLFF

V gene: TRBV5-1
D gene: NA
clone size: few
J gene: TRBJ1-1
CDR3 DNA: TGCGCCAGCAGCTGGAACACAGGTGACACTGAAGCTTTCTTT
CDR3 protein: CASSWNTGDTEAFF

V gene: TRBV15
D gene: NA
clone size: NA
J gene: TRBJ2-7
CDR3 DNA: TGTGCCACCAGCAGAGTACAGGGAATCGCGTCGAACGAGCAGTACTTC
CDR3 protein: CATSRVQGIASNEQYF

V gene: TRBV6-5
D gene: NA
clone size: NA
J gene: TRBJ1-5
CDR3 DNA: TGTGCCAGCAGGCCTCTCTATAGCAATCAGCCCCAGCATTTT
CDR3 protein: CASRPLYSNQPQHF

V gene: TRBV15
D gene: NA
clone size: NA
J gene: TRBJ2-1
CDR3 DNA: TGTGCCACCAGCAGAGCTAACGCCTACAATGAGCAGTTCTTC
CDR3 protein: CATSRANAYNEQFF

V gene: TRBV18
D gene: TRBD1
clone size: NA
J gene: TRBJ2-7
CDR3 DNA: TGTGCCAGCTCACGAATTCCGGGACAGCGCTCCTACGAGCAGTACTTC
CDR3 protein: CASSRIPGQRSYEQYF